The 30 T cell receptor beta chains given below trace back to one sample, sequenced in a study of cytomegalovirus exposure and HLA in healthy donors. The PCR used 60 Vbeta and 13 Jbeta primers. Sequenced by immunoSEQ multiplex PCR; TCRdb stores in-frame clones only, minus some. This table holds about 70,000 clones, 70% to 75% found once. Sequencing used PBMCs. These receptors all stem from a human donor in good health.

CDR3 amino acids: CAISDRLTEAFF. CDR3 DNA: TGTGCCATCAGTGATAGATTAACTGAAGCTTTCTTT. This chain links TRBV10-3 with TRBJ1-1, with unresolved D. This CDR3 spans 12 amino acids. Germline V CDR1 and CDR2: ENHRY, SYGVKD. The V gene lost 3 bases and the J gene lost 5 bases, with 7 bases spanning the gap.

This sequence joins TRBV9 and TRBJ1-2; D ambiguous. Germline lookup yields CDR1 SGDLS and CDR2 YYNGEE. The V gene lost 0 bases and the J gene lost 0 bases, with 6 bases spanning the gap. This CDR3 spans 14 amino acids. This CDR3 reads CASSVGSSNYGYTF. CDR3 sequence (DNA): TGTGCCAGCAGCGTAGGCAGTTCTAACTATGGCTACACCTTC.

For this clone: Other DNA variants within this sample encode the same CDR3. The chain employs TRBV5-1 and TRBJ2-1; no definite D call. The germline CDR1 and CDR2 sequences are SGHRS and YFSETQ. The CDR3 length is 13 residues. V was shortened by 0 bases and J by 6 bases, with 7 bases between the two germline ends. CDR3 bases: TGCGCCAGCAGCTTGGAAGGCGGCAATGAGCAGTTCTTC. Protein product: CASSLEGGNEQFF.

The CDR3 here is CASSLGTSGSNEQFF. CDR3 DNA: TGTGCCAGCAGTCTCGGGACTAGCGGGAGTAATGAGCAGTTCTTC. This chain uses TRBV27 with TRBJ2-1, with 14 positions matching TRBD2. Germline lookup yields CDR1 MNHEY and CDR2 SMNVEV (reference sequence). V shed 5 bases, J shed 7 bases, and the junction held 4 bases outside the gene matches. This CDR3 comprises 15 residues.

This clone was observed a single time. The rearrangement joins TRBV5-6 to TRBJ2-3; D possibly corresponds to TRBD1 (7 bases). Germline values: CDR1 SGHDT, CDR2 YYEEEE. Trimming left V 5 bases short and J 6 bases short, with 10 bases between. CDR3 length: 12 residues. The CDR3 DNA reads TGTGCCAGCAGATCAGGGGGGGATACGCAGTATTTT. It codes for CASRSGGDTQYF. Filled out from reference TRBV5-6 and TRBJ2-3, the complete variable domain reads DAGVTQSPTHLIKTRGQQVTLRCSPKSGHDTVSWYQQALGQGPQFIFQYYEEEERQRGNFPDRFSGHQFPNYSSELNVNALLLGDSALYLCASRSGGDTQYFGPGTRLTVL.

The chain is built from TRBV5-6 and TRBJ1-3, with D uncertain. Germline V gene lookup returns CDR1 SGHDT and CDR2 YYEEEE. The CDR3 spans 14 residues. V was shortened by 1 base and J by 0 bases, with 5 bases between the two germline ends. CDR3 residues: CASSLYSSGNTIYF. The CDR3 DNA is TGTGCCAGCAGCTTGTACAGCTCTGGAAACACCATATATTTT.

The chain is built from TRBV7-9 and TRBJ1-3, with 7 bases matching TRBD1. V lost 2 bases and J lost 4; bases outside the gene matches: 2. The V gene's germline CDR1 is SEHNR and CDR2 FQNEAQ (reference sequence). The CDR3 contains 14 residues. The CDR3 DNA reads TGTGCCAGCAGCTTAACAGGGGTCGGAAACACCATATATTTT. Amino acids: CASSLTGVGNTIYF.

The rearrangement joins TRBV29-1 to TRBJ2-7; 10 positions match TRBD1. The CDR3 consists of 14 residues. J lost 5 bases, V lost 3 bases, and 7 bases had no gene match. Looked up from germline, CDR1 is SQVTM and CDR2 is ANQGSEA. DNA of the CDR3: TGCAGCGTTGAGCCGGGACAGGGGACCCACGAGCAGTACTTC. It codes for CSVEPGQGTHEQYF.

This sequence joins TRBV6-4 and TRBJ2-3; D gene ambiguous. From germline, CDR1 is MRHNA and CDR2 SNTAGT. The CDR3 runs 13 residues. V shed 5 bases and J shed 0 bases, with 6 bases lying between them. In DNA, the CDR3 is TGTGCCAGCAGTATCACTAGCACAGATACGCAGTATTTT. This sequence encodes CASSITSTDTQYF.

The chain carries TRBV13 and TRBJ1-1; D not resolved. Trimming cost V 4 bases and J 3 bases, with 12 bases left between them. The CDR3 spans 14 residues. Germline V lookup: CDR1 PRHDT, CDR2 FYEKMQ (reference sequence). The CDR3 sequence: CASSYSWEDTEAFF. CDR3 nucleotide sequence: TGTGCCAGCAGCTACAGCTGGGAGGACACTGAAGCTTTCTTT.

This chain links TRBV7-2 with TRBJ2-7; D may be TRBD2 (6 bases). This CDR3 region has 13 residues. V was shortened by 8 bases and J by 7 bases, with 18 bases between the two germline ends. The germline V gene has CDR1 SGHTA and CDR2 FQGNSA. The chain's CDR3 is CASGRGGLGEQYF. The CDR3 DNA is TGTGCCAGCGGGCGGGGAGGCCTGGGGGAGCAGTACTTC.

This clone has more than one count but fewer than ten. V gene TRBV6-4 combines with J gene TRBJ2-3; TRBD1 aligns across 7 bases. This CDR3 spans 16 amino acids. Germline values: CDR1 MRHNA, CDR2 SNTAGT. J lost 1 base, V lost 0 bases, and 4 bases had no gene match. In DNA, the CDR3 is TGTGCCAGCAGTGACTCAGGGGGCAGCGGCACAGATACGCAGTATTTT. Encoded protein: CASSDSGGSGTDTQYF.

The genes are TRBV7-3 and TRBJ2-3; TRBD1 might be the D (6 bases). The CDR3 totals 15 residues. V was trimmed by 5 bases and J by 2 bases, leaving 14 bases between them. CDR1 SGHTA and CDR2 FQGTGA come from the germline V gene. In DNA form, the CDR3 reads TGTGCCAGCAGCCCAACAGGGTATATCACAGATACGCAGTATTTT. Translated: CASSPTGYITDTQYF.

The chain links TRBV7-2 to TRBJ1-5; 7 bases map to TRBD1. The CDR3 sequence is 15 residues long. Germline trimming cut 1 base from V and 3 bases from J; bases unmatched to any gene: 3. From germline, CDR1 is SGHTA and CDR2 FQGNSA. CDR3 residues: CASSLGGTDNQPQHF. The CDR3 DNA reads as TGTGCCAGCAGCTTAGGGGGGACAGACAATCAGCCCCAGCATTTT.

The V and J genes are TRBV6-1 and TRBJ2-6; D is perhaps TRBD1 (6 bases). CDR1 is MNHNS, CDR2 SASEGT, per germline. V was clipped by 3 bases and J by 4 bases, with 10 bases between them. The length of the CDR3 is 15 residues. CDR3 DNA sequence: TGTGCCAGCAGTGAGCTCAGGGGAGGGGCCAACGTCCTGACTTTC. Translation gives CASSELRGGANVLTF.

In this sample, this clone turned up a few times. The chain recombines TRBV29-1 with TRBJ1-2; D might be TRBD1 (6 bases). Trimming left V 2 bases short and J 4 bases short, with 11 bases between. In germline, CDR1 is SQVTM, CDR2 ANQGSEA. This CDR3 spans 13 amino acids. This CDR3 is CSVEWGTPYGYTF. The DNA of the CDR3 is TGCAGCGTTGAATGGGGGACACCCTATGGCTACACCTTC.

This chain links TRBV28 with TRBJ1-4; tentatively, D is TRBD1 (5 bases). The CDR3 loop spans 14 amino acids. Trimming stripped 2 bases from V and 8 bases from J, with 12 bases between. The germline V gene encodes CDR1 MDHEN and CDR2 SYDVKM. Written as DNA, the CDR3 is TGTGCCAGCAGTTTAGGGCAGGGTGGGGAAAAACTGTTTTTT. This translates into CASSLGQGGEKLFF.

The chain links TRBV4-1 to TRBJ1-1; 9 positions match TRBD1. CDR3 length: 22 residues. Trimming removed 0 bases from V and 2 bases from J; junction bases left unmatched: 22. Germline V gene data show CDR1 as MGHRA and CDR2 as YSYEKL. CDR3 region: CASSQETRRGGTGRRVNTEAFF. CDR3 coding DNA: TGCGCCAGCAGCCAAGAAACAAGACGGGGGGGGACAGGGCGGAGGGTCAACACTGAAGCTTTCTTT.

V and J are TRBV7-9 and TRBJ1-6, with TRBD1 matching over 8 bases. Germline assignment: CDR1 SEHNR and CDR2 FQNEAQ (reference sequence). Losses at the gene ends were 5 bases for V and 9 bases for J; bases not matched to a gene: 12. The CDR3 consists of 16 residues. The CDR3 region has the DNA TGTGCCAGCAGCCTTTTGAGACAGGGGAGCGGTTCACCCCTCCACTTT. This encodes CASSLLRQGSGSPLHF.

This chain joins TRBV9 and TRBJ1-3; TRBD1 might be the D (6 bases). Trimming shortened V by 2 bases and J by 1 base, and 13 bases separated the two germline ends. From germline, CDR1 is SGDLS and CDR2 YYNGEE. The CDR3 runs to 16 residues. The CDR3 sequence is CASSVSDSYSGNTIYF. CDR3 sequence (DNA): TGTGCCAGCAGCGTTTCGGACAGTTATTCTGGAAACACCATATATTTT.

The CDR3 protein is CASSQFLAGGDNEQFF. The CDR3 DNA is TGTGCCAGCAGCCAATTTCTAGCGGGAGGGGACAATGAGCAGTTCTTC. The J gene is TRBJ2-1, the V gene TRBV5-6; TRBD2 aligns across 12 bases. The CDR3 has 16 amino acids. J lost 5 bases, V lost 4 bases, and 7 bases had no gene match. Germline-derived CDR1 and CDR2 are SGHDT and YYEEEE.

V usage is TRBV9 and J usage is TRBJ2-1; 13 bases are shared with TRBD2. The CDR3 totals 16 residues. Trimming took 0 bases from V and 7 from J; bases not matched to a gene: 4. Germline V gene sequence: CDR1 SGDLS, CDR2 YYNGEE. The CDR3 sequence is CASSVVGTSGINEQFF. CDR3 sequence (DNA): TGTGCCAGCAGCGTAGTAGGGACTAGCGGGATTAATGAGCAGTTCTTC.

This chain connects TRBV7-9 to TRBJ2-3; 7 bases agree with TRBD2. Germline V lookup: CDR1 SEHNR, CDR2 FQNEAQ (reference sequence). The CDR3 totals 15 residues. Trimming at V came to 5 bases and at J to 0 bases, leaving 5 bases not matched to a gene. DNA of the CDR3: TGTGCCAGCAGCCGCGGGAGATCGAGCACAGATACGCAGTATTTT. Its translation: CASSRGRSSTDTQYF.

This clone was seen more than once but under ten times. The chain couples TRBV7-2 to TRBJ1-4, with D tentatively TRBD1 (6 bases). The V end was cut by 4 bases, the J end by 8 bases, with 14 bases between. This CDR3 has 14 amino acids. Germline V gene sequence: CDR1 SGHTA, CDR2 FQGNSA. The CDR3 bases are TGTGCCAGCAGCTACGACAGGATCTCCGAAAAACTGTTTTTT. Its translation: CASSYDRISEKLFF.

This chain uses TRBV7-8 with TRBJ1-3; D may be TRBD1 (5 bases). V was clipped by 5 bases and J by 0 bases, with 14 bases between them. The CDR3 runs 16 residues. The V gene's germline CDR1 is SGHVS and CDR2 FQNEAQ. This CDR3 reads CASSTQGQNSGNTIYF. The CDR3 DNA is TGTGCCAGCAGCACCCAGGGTCAAAACTCTGGAAACACCATATATTTT.

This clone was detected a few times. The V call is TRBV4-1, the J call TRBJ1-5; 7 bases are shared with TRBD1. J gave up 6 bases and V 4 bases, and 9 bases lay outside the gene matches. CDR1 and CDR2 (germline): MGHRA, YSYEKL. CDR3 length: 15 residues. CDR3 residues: CASSLRQGSAQPQHF. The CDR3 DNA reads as TGCGCCAGCAGCCTAAGACAGGGAAGTGCTCAGCCCCAGCATTTT.

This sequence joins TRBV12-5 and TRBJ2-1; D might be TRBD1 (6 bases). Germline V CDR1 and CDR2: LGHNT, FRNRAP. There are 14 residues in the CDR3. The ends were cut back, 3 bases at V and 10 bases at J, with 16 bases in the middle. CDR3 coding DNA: TGTGCTAGTGGTTTAGGCCATAAGCAGGGGGAGCAGTTCTTC. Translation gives CASGLGHKQGEQFF.

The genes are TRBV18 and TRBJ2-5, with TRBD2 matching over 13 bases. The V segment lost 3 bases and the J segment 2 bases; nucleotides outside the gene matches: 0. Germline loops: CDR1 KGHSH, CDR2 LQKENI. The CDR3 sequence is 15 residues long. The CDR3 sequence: CASSPGLAGQETQYF. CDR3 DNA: TGTGCCAGCTCACCGGGACTAGCGGGACAAGAGACCCAGTACTTC. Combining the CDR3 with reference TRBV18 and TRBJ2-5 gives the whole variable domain NAGVMQNPRHLVRRRGQEARLRCSPMKGHSHVYWYRQLPEEGLKFMVYLQKENIIDESGMPKERFSAEFPKEGPSILRIQQVVRGDSAAYFCASSPGLAGQETQYFGPGTRLLVL.

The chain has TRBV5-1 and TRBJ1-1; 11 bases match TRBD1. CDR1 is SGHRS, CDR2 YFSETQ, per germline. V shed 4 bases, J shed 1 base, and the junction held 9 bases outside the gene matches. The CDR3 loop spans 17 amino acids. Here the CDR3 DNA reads TGCGCCAGCAGCCCTGGACAGGGGGCAAATCCGAACACTGAAGCTTTCTTT. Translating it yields CASSPGQGANPNTEAFF.

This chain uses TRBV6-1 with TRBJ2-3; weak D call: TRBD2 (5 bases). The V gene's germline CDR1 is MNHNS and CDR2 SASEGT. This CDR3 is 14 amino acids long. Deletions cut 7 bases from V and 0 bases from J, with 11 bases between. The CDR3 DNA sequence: TGTGCCAGCACGGTGCGGGCGAGCACAGATACGCAGTATTTT. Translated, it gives CASTVRASTDTQYF.